This T cell receptor beta chain was retrieved from a study of T cell repertoires in ileal Crohn's disease. Points on this clone: Its target is not known.

Time point meaning: inflamed ileum from the surgical specimen. Assay used: immunoSEQ multiplex PCR; TCRdb lists only in-frame clones, some missing. The table lists roughly 16,000 clones, 92% of them singletons. Study outcomes and limitations: Sorted CD8 T cells held more high-frequency clones than CD4. Clonal expansions were more frequent in active smokers than non-smokers at surgery.

This CDR3 spans 16 amino acids. Germline CDR1 SGHVS, CDR2 FNYEAQ. Trimming removed 0 bases at V and 0 bases at J, with 8 bases between. The chain is built from TRBV7-6 and TRBJ2-2; D might be TRBD2 (5 bases). This clonotype originated in an adult with Crohn's disease. Sequenced: ileal tissue. CDR3 protein: CASSLAPGANTGELFF. In DNA, the CDR3 is TGTGCCAGCAGCTTAGCGCCCGGGGCGAACACCGGGGAGCTGTTTTTT.